This is a list of T cell receptor beta chains from one sample in a study of T-cell memory formation after mild COVID-19. Via MiXCR, TCRdb re-called the 5' RACE reads, giving one row per CDR3 protein. The sample has 110,000 to 150,000 distinct CDR3 sequences; 20% to 25% are singletons. The specimen sequenced was PBMCs or a T cell subset sorted from them (not recorded which). These receptors all come from an adult woman who had mild COVID-19 (a few samples of this study predate the infection). Cell type and time point are not known. Both conserved end residues are trimmed from each CDR3. Fields, in order: V gene, J gene, CDR3 protein.

v_call: TRBV20-1; j_call: TRBJ2-5; cdr3_aa: SARFDRQETQY
v_call: TRBV20-1; j_call: TRBJ2-1; cdr3_aa: SGMGLAGAVSYNEQF
v_call: TRBV20-1; j_call: TRBJ2-1; cdr3_aa: SARVGGPDEQF
v_call: TRBV5-1; j_call: TRBJ2-6; cdr3_aa: ASSLKSSGANVLT
v_call: TRBV7-6; j_call: TRBJ2-2; cdr3_aa: ASSPIRDRVDTGELF
v_call: TRBV29-1; j_call: TRBJ2-3; cdr3_aa: SVKVESTDTQY
v_call: TRBV9; j_call: TRBJ2-7; cdr3_aa: ASSPRDSLYEQY
v_call: TRBV18; j_call: TRBJ2-7; cdr3_aa: ASSPPLAGAYEQY
v_call: TRBV4-1; j_call: TRBJ2-1; cdr3_aa: ASSPNQGGLGQF
v_call: TRBV9; j_call: TRBJ1-2; cdr3_aa: ASSVDPENGYT
v_call: TRBV5-5; j_call: TRBJ2-1; cdr3_aa: ASSEGPYNEQF
v_call: TRBV30; j_call: TRBJ2-7; cdr3_aa: AWSAGTSRTYEQY
v_call: TRBV7-2; j_call: TRBJ2-5; cdr3_aa: ASSFGLAEWWETQY
v_call: TRBV29-1; j_call: TRBJ2-2; cdr3_aa: SVERVAGELF
v_call: TRBV5-5; j_call: TRBJ1-1; cdr3_aa: ASSLGDNEAF
v_call: TRBV7-2; j_call: TRBJ2-2; cdr3_aa: ASSFTGGTGELF
v_call: TRBV29-1; j_call: TRBJ2-1; cdr3_aa: SVEGQANEQF
v_call: TRBV14; j_call: TRBJ1-4; cdr3_aa: ASSLTGQGAEKLF
v_call: TRBV4-3; j_call: TRBJ1-2; cdr3_aa: ASSQDSGFYGYT
v_call: TRBV11-2; j_call: TRBJ2-1; cdr3_aa: ASSLTWGTPVINGQF
v_call: TRBV6-4; j_call: TRBJ2-1; cdr3_aa: ASSDSVNGHSEQF
v_call: TRBV20-1; j_call: TRBJ2-2; cdr3_aa: SAAQGWTGELF
v_call: TRBV5-1; j_call: TRBJ2-5; cdr3_aa: ASSPEGTSGGQETQY
v_call: TRBV4-3; j_call: TRBJ2-1; cdr3_aa: ASSQDVGQGWGEQF
v_call: TRBV6-2/TRBV6-3; j_call: TRBJ2-7; cdr3_aa: ASRRLAGGSYEQY
v_call: TRBV7-6; j_call: TRBJ2-5; cdr3_aa: ASSLEGLAEENQETQY
v_call: TRBV6-2/TRBV6-3; j_call: TRBJ2-1; cdr3_aa: ASSTTGGNEQF
v_call: TRBV2; j_call: TRBJ1-6; cdr3_aa: ASSEALGGNSPLH
v_call: TRBV7-9; j_call: TRBJ2-5; cdr3_aa: ASSPMTISETQY
v_call: TRBV9; j_call: TRBJ2-5; cdr3_aa: ASGTGTGRETQY
v_call: TRBV7-6; j_call: TRBJ2-1; cdr3_aa: ASSFLAGAREQF
v_call: TRBV7-3; j_call: TRBJ2-7; cdr3_aa: ASSSGTTYEQY
v_call: TRBV5-1; j_call: TRBJ1-1; cdr3_aa: AKDRLIYTEAF
v_call: TRBV5-4; j_call: TRBJ2-7; cdr3_aa: ASSLTGITTPYEQY
v_call: TRBV7-3; j_call: TRBJ2-2; cdr3_aa: ASSLLAGGPGELF
v_call: TRBV12-3/TRBV12-4; j_call: TRBJ1-5; cdr3_aa: ASSFLSGNQPQH
v_call: TRBV4-1; j_call: TRBJ2-7; cdr3_aa: ASSQAAGTGSYEQY
v_call: TRBV30; j_call: TRBJ2-1; cdr3_aa: AWAGRTPYNEQF
v_call: TRBV12-3/TRBV12-4; j_call: TRBJ2-3; cdr3_aa: ASSSTGDTQY
v_call: TRBV7-9; j_call: TRBJ2-7; cdr3_aa: ASSFRTHYEQY
v_call: TRBV19; j_call: TRBJ2-7; cdr3_aa: ASSIRVSSYEQY
v_call: TRBV15; j_call: TRBJ2-3; cdr3_aa: ATSRDRWGADTQY
v_call: TRBV4-3; j_call: TRBJ2-1; cdr3_aa: ASSQDAAASSYEQF
v_call: TRBV4-1; j_call: TRBJ2-1; cdr3_aa: ASSHVGGAAYNEQF
v_call: TRBV12-3/TRBV12-4; j_call: TRBJ2-1; cdr3_aa: ASSFQGGSLNEQF
v_call: TRBV3-1; j_call: TRBJ2-1; cdr3_aa: ASSHPGLADNEQF
v_call: TRBV7-6; j_call: TRBJ2-4; cdr3_aa: ASSSSGGASVY
v_call: TRBV4-1; j_call: TRBJ2-5; cdr3_aa: ASSSTRTSGGAETQY
v_call: TRBV20-1; j_call: TRBJ1-1; cdr3_aa: SVPVGGLLPKTAEAF
v_call: TRBV4-3; j_call: TRBJ2-2; cdr3_aa: ASSQDVPRNGELF
v_call: TRBV7-2; j_call: TRBJ2-1; cdr3_aa: ASSPYGRDTYNEQF
v_call: TRBV9; j_call: TRBJ1-1; cdr3_aa: ASSPYTGLDTEAF
v_call: TRBV19; j_call: TRBJ2-5; cdr3_aa: ATSPFDSRTETQY
v_call: TRBV2; j_call: TRBJ2-1; cdr3_aa: ASRGPFRDEQF
v_call: TRBV14; j_call: TRBJ2-5; cdr3_aa: ASSQLGPMETQY
v_call: TRBV9; j_call: TRBJ1-2; cdr3_aa: ASSENPQREEYGYT